The text below deals with one T cell receptor (beta chain). This CDR3 is built from 16 residues. The germline CDR1 and CDR2 sequences are SGHTA and FQGNSA. This entry comes from a study of monozygotic twins with inflammatory bowel disease. TCRdb re-called the 5' RACE reads and gives one entry per CDR3 protein, without DNA. The table gives roughly 100,000 distinct CDR3 sequences; the top ten clones make up 1.5% to 2% of it. The sequence was obtained from a human donor with ulcerative colitis or Crohn's disease, or a healthy co-twin of an affected twin (not recorded which). The chain uses TRBV7-2 and TRBJ2-1; the D call of TRBD1 rests on TCRdb alone, since no DNA is present to check it. Sequences were obtained from blood. The CDR3 spells CASSLRGVGTPNEQFF.